This T cell receptor (beta chain) was captured by sequencing in a study of T cell changes during pregnancy in multiple sclerosis. Repertoires were generated with immunoSEQ multiplex PCR, while TCRdb's copy carries only in-frame clones and drops some. The repertoire holds about 43,000 clones, with approximately 90% as singletons. Germline V gene sequence: CDR1 SGHAT, CDR2 FQDESV (reference sequence). V lost 5 bases to trimming and J lost 3 bases; unmatched junction nucleotides: 9. The length of the CDR3 is 15 residues. This chain uses TRBV11-1 with TRBJ1-2; 7 nucleotides align to TRBD1. Input material: PBMCs (not recorded whether the cells were cultured). This clonotype was obtained from a female donor with multiple sclerosis, enrolled in a pregnancy study. The CDR3 protein is CASSLTTGLDYGYTF. The CDR3 bases are TGTGCCAGCAGCCTTACGACAGGGCTGGACTATGGCTACACCTTC. Full variable domain (rest looked up from reference TRBV11-1 and TRBJ1-2): EAEVAQSPRYKITEKSQAVAFWCDPISGHATLYWYRQILGQGPELLVQFQDESVVDDSQLPKDRFSAERLKGVDSTLKIQPAELGDSAMYLCASSLTTGLDYGYTFGSGTRLTVV.